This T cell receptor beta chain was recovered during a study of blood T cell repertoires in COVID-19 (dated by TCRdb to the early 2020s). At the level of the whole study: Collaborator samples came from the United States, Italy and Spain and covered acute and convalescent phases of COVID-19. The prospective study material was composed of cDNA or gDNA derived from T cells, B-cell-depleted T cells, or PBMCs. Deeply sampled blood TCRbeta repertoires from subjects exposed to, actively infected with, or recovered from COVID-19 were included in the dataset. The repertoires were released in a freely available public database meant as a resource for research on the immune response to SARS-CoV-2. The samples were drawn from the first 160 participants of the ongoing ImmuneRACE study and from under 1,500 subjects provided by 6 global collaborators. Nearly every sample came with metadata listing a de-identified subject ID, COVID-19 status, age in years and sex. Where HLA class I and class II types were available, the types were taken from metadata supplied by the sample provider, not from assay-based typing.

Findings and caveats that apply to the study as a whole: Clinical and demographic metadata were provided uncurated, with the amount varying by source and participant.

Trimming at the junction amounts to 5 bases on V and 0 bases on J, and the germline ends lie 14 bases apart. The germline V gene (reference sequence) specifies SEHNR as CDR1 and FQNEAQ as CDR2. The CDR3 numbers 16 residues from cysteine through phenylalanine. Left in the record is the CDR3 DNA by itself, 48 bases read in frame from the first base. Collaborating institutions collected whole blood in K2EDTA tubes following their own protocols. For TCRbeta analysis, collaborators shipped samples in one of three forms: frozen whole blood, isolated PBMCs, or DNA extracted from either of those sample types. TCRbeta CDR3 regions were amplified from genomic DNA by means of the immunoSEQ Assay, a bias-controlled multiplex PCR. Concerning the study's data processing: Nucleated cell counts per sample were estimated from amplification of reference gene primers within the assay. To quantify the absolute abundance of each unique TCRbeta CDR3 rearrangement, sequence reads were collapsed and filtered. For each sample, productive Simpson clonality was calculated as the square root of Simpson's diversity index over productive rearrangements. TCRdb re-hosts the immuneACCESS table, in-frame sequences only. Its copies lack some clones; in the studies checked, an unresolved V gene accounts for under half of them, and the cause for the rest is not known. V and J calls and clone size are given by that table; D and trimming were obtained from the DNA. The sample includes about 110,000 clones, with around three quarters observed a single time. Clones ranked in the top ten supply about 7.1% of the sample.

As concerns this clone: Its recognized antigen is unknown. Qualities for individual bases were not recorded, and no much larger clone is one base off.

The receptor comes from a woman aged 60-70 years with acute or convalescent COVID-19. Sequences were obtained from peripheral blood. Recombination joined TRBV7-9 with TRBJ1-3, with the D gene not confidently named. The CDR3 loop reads CASSQPPGGSGNTIYF. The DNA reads TGTGCCAGCAGCCAACCTCCGGGAGGCTCTGGAAACACCATATATTTT.